Included here is one T cell receptor (beta chain) sequence, with context. The data were produced by immunoSEQ multiplex PCR, yet TCRdb's version contains in-frame clones alone and is incomplete. The data hold some 200,000 clones, with over 80% observed a single time. This entry comes from a study of shared clonotypes between healthy human individuals. Germline loops: CDR1 SGHAT, CDR2 FQNNGV. The CDR3 is made up of 15 amino acids. The germline V and J ends were trimmed by 1 base and 0 bases, with 9 bases remaining between them. The sequenced material came from naive CD4+ T cells sorted from blood. The subset was: CD45RA+ positively selected. The receptor was derived from a woman in her twenties or thirties in good health. The rearrangement links TRBV11-2 to TRBJ1-2; D might be TRBD1 (5 bases). The CDR3 sequence is CASSLATGSNYGYTF. Here the CDR3 DNA reads TGTGCCAGCAGCTTAGCCACAGGATCTAACTATGGCTACACCTTC. The full variable domain, rest sourced from reference TRBV11-2 and TRBJ1-2, is EAGVAQSPRYKIIEKRQSVAFWCNPISGHATLYWYQQILGQGPKLLIQFQNNGVVDDSQLPKDRFSAERLKGVDSTLKIQPAKLEDSAVYLCASSLATGSNYGYTFGSGTRLTVV.